Sequencing of this TCR beta chain was carried out in a study of regulatory T cells in long-lasting Graves disease. Looking at the study overall: Persistent Graves' disease required over 5 years of antithyroid drugs and positive TSH receptor antibodies.

Building the TCR beta libraries relied on iRepertoire HTBI primers, and CDR3 regions underwent Arm-PCR. TCRdb re-called the multiplex PCR reads with MiXCR, one entry per CDR3 protein. The sample gives 400,000 to 500,000 distinct CDR3 sequences, 20% to 25% of which show up once; less than 9% is in the top ten. Study-wide points: Examination was confined to peripheral blood, excluding thyroid tissue. Patients with persistent disease showed a bias toward TRBV28, TRBJ1-2 and TRBJ2-5.

This clonotype was picked up a small number of times. Its antigen is as yet unknown. V was shortened by 4 bases and J by 5 bases, with 15 bases between the two germline ends. Germline V gene lookup returns CDR1 SGDLS and CDR2 YYNGEE. The length of the CDR3 is 14 residues. Time point denoted: persistent/refractory GD, antithyroid drugs over 5 years with positive TRAb. The TCR library was prepared using RNA isolated from PBMCs. An endocrinology department in Xi'an, China, supplied the patients. The clonotype comes from a female donor with Graves disease. The sample in question was peripheral blood mononuclear cells (PBMCs), obtained when the disease was refractory, from a patient treated with antithyroid drugs. This chain joins TRBV9 and TRBJ2-5; D is possibly TRBD1 (6 bases). CDR3 loop: CASSPEWGRETQYF. Here the CDR3 DNA reads TGTGCCAGCAGCCCCGAGTGGGGGCGGGAGACCCAGTACTTC.